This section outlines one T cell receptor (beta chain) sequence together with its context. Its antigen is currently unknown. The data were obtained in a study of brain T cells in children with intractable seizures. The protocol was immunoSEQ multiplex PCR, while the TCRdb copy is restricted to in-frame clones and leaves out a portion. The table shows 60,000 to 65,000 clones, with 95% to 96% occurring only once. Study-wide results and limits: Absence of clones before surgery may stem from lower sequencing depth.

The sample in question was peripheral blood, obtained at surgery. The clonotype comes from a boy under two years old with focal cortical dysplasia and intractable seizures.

The CDR3 nucleotides read TGCAGCGCCGGGGACAGGGGGGGGACTGAAGCTTTCTTT. This translates into CSAGDRGGTEAFF. The rearrangement joins TRBV29-1 to TRBJ1-1; 11 nucleotides align to TRBD1. The CDR3 loop spans 13 amino acids. Germline V gene sequence: CDR1 SQVTM, CDR2 ANQGSEA. The V segment lost 7 bases and the J segment 5 bases; nucleotides outside the gene matches: 6.